Listed below are T cell receptor beta chains from one sample, sequenced in a study of Tregs in tolerant kidney transplant recipients. Only in-frame clones appear in the TCRdb table, and some are missing; sequencing was by immunoSEQ multiplex PCR. The profile shows 50,000 to 75,000 clones, 95% to 98% of them singletons. This specimen consisted of Tregs from blood, obtained before the transplant. The receptors were sampled from a human donor who received a combined kidney and bone marrow transplant. Both conserved end residues are part of each CDR3. D genes are given only for firm matches. Size is omitted from some rows. Given values are once, few, many or a class for expanded clones.

d_gene	abundance	v_gene	j_gene	CDR3aa	CDR3nt
NA	NA	TRBV5-4	TRBJ1-2	CASSLDSRRGYTF	TGTGCCAGCAGCTTGGATAGCAGACGGGGCTACACCTTC
TRBD2	NA	TRBV25-1	TRBJ2-1	CASSDSGTSNNEQFF	TGTGCCAGCAGTGACTCCGGGACTAGTAACAATGAGCAGTTCTTC
TRBD1	NA	TRBV4-2	TRBJ1-4	CASSRTGSRTNEKLFF	TGTGCCAGCAGCCGGACAGGGAGCAGAACTAATGAAAAACTGTTTTTT
TRBD2	NA	TRBV2	TRBJ2-5	CASVRGRVETQYF	TGTGCCAGTGTCCGGGGGAGGGTTGAGACCCAGTACTTC
TRBD1	NA	TRBV10-3	TRBJ2-7	CAIRGTGGYEQYF	TGTGCCATCAGGGGGACAGGTGGCTACGAGCAGTACTTC
TRBD1	NA	TRBV11-1	TRBJ1-1	CASSINRGFTEAFF	TGTGCCAGCAGCATAAACAGGGGTTTCACTGAAGCTTTCTTT
NA	NA	TRBV5-1	TRBJ1-4	CASSFGHRNEKLFF	TGCGCCAGCAGCTTCGGACACCGTAATGAAAAACTGTTTTTT
TRBD1	NA	TRBV11-2	TRBJ1-1	CASSADREDEAFF	TGTGCCAGCAGCGCGGACAGGGAGGATGAAGCTTTCTTT
NA	NA	TRBV4-2	TRBJ2-4	CASSQDISRVAKNIQYF	TGTGCCAGCAGCCAAGATATATCCAGGGTGGCCAAAAACATTCAGTACTTC
TRBD2	NA	TRBV10-3	TRBJ2-7	CAIGTMYEQYF	TGTGCCATCGGGACTATGTACGAGCAGTACTTC
TRBD2	NA	TRBV4-3	TRBJ2-1	CASSQETEAGGRSSYNEQFF	TGCGCCAGCAGCCAAGAAACTGAGGCGGGAGGACGGAGCTCCTACAATGAGCAGTTCTTC
TRBD2	NA	TRBV6-1	TRBJ2-1	CASSEFNSGGKKFF	TGTGCCAGCAGTGAATTCAATAGCGGGGGGAAAAAATTCTTC
TRBD2	NA	TRBV9	TRBJ2-1	CASRRGGLEYNEQFF	TGTGCCAGCAGGCGGGGGGGACTAGAGTACAATGAGCAGTTCTTC
NA	NA	TRBV12-1	TRBJ1-5	CASSFEFGRITGTSNQPQHF	TGTGCCAGCAGCTTTGAATTCGGGCGGATCACAGGGACTAGCAATCAGCCCCAGCATTTT
NA	NA	TRBV5-4	TRBJ1-2	CASSLGAGRYNYGYTF	TGTGCCAGCAGCTTAGGGGCAGGGCGATATAACTATGGCTACACCTTC
NA	NA	TRBV19	TRBJ1-2	CASSTGAGATYGYTF	TGTGCCAGTAGTACAGGAGCGGGGGCGACCTATGGCTACACCTTC
TRBD1	once	TRBV10-3	TRBJ1-2	CAISPTGPYGYTF	TGTGCCATCAGCCCGACAGGGCCCTATGGCTACACCTTC
NA	NA	TRBV19	TRBJ2-1	CASSLQGIQQFF	TGTGCCAGTAGTCTACAGGGCATCCAGCAGTTCTTC
NA	NA	TRBV7-2	TRBJ2-7	CASSAGGPISYEQYF	TGTGCCAGCAGCGCCGGAGGCCCTATCTCCTACGAGCAGTACTTC
TRBD1	NA	TRBV18	TRBJ1-2	CASSRDKRDRGLGYTF	TGTGCCAGCTCACGCGATAAACGGGACAGGGGGCTTGGCTACACCTTC
NA	NA	TRBV18	TRBJ1-3	CASSGQSNSGNTIYF	TGTGCCAGCTCAGGACAGTCAAATTCCGGAAACACCATATATTTT
NA	NA	TRBV5-6	TRBJ2-7	CASSLLQTLNYEQYF	TGTGCCAGCAGCTTGCTACAGACCCTTAACTACGAGCAGTACTTC